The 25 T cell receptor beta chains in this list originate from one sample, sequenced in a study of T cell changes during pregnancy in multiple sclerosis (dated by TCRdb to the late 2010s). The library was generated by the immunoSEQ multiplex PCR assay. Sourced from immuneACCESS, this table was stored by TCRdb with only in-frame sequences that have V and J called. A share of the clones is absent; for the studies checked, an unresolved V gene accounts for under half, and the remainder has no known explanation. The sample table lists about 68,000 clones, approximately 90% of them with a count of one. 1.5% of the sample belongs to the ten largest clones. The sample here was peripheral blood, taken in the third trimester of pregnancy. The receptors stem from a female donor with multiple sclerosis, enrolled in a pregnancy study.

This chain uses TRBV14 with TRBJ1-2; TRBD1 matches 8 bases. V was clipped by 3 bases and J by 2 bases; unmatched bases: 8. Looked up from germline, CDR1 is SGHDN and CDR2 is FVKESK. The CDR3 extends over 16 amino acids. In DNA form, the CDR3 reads TGTGCCAGCAGCCACTCTGGGACAGGAGAAAACTATGGCTACACCTTC. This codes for CASSHSGTGENYGYTF.

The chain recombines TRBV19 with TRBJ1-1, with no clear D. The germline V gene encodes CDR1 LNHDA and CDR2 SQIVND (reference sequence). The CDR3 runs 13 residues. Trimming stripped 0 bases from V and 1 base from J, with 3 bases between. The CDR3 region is CASSIDGNTEAFF. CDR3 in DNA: TGTGCCAGTAGTATAGACGGGAACACTGAAGCTTTCTTT.

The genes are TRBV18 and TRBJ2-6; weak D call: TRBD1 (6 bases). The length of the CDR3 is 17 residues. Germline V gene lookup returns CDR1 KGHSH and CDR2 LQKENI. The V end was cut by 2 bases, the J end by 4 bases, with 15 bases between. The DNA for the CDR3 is TGTGCCAGCTCACCAGGGCCAGGGGCGCTGGGGGCCAACGTCCTGACTTTC. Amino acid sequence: CASSPGPGALGANVLTF.

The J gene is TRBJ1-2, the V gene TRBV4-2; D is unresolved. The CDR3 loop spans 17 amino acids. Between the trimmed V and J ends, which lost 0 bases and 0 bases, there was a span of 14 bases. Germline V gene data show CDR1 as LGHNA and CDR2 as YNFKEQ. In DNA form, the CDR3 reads TGTGCCAGCAGCCAAGATTTAAGCAGGAACGCTAACTATGGCTACACCTTC. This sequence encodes CASSQDLSRNANYGYTF.

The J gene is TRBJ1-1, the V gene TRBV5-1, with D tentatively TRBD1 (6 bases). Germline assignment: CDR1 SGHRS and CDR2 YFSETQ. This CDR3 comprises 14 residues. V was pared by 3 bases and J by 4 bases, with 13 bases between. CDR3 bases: TGCGCCAGCAGCTCGAGGGTGGGGGCCACTGAAGCTTTCTTT. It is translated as CASSSRVGATEAFF.

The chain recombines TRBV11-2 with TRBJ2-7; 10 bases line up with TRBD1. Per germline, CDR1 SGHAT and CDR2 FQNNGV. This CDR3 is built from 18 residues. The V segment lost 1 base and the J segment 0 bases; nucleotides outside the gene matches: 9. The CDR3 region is CASSLGTGGLKYSYEQYF. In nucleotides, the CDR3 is TGTGCCAGCAGCTTAGGGACAGGGGGTCTTAAATACTCCTACGAGCAGTACTTC.

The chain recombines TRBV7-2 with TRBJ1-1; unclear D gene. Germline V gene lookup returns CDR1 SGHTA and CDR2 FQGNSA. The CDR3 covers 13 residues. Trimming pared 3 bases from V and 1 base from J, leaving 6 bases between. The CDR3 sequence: CASSFSQNTEAFF. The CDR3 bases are TGTGCCAGCAGCTTTAGCCAGAACACTGAAGCTTTCTTT.

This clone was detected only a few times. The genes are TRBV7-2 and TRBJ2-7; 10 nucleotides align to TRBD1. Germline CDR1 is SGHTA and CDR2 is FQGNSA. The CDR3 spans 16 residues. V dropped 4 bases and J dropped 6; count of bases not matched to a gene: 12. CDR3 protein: CASSSMFGTGVSEQYF. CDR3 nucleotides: TGTGCCAGCAGCTCGATGTTCGGGACAGGGGTTTCCGAGCAGTACTTC.

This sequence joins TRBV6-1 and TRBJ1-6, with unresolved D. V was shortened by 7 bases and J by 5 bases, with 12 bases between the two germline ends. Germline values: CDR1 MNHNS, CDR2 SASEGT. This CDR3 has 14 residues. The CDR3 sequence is CASKVRRDNSPLHF. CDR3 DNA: TGTGCCAGCAAGGTCAGGCGCGATAATTCACCCCTCCACTTT.

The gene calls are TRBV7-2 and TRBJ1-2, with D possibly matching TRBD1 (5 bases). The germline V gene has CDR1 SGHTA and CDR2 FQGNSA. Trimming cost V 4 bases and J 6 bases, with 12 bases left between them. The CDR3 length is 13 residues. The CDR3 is CASSSGLLNGYTF. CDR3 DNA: TGTGCCAGCAGCTCGGGACTCCTTAATGGCTACACCTTC.

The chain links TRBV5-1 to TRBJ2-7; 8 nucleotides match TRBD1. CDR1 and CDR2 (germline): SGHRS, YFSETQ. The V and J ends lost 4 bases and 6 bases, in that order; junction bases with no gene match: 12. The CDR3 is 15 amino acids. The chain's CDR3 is CASSLPGTGMLEQYF. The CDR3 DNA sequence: TGCGCCAGCAGCCTACCAGGGACAGGAATGCTCGAGCAGTACTTC.

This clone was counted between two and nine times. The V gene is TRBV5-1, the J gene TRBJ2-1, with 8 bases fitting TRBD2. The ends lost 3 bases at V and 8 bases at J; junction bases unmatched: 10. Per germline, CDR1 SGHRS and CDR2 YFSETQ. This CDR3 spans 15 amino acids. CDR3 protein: CASSSPIGGAHEQFF. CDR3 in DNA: TGCGCCAGCAGCTCCCCGATCGGGGGGGCCCATGAGCAGTTCTTC.

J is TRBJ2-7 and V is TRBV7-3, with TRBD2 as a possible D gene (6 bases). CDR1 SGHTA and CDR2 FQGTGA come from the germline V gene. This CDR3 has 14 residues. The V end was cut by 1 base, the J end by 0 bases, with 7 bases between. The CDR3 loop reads CASSLMGGSYEQYF. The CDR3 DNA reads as TGTGCCAGCAGCTTAATGGGGGGCTCCTACGAGCAGTACTTC.

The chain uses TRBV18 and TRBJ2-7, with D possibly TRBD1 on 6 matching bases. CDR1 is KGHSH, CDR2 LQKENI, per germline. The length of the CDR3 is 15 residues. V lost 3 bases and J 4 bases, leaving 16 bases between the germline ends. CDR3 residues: CASSPSQGSPYEQYF. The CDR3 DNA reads TGTGCCAGCTCACCTTCCCAGGGGTCTCCTTACGAGCAGTACTTC.

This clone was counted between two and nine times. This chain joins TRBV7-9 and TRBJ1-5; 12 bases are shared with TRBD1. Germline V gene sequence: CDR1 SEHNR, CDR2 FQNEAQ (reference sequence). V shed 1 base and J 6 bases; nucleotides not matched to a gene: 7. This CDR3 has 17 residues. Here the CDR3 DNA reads TGTGCCAGCAGCTTAGAAGGGACAGGGGGCGCCGTTCAGCCCCAGCATTTT. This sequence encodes CASSLEGTGGAVQPQHF.

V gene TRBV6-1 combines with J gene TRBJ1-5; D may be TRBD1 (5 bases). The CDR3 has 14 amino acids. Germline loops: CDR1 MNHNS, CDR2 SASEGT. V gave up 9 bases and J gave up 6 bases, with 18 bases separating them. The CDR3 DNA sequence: TGTGCCAGACTAACAGGCCCGGTTGGTCAGCCCCAGCATTTT. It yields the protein CARLTGPVGQPQHF.

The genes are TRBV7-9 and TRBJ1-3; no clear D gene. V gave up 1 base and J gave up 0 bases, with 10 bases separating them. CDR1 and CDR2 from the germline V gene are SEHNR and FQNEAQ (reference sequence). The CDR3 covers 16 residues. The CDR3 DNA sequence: TGTGCCAGCAGCTTAGAGCGGCGGATCTCTGGAAACACCATATATTTT. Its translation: CASSLERRISGNTIYF.

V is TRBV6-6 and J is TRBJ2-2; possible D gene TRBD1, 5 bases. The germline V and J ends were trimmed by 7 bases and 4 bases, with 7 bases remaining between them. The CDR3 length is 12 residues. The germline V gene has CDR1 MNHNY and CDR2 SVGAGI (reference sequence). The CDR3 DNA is TGTGCCAGCACAGGGTCCACCGGGGAGCTGTTTTTT. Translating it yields CASTGSTGELFF.

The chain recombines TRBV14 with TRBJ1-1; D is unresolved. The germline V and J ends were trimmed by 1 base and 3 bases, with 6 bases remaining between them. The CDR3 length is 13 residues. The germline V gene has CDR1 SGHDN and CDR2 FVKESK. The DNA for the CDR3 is TGTGCCAGCAGCCAAGCCCTGTACACTGAAGCTTTCTTT. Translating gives CASSQALYTEAFF.

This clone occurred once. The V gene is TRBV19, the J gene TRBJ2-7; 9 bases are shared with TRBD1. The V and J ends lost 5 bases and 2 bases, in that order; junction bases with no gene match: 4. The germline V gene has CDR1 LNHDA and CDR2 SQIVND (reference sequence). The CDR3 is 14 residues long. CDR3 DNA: TGTGCCAGTAGTGACCGGGACAGGGCCTACGAGCAGTACTTC. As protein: CASSDRDRAYEQYF.

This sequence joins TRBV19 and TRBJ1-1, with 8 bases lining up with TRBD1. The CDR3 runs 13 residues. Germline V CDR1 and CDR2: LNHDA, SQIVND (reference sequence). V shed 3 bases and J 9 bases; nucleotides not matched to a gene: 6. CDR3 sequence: CASSIPGTGKAFF. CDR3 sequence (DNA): TGTGCCAGTAGTATCCCCGGGACAGGAAAAGCTTTCTTT.

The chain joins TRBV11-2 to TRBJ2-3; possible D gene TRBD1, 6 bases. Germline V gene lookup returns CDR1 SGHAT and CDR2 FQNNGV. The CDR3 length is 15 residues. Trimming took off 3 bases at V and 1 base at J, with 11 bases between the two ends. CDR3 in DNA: TGTGCCAGCAGCTTTGTTTCAGGGGGCACAGATACGCAGTATTTT. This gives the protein CASSFVSGGTDTQYF. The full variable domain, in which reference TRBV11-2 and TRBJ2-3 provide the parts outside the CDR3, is EAGVAQSPRYKIIEKRQSVAFWCNPISGHATLYWYQQILGQGPKLLIQFQNNGVVDDSQLPKDRFSAERLKGVDSTLKIQPAKLEDSAVYLCASSFVSGGTDTQYFGPGTRLTVL.

The CDR3 here is CASSSGYGTVSGLAKNIQYF. In DNA, the CDR3 is TGCGCCAGCAGCTCAGGATATGGGACAGTCTCAGGACTAGCCAAAAACATTCAGTACTTC. This sequence joins TRBV5-1 and TRBJ2-4, with 7 bases that match TRBD1. V dropped 3 bases and J dropped 0; count of bases not matched to a gene: 18. Germline V gene lookup returns CDR1 SGHRS and CDR2 YFSETQ. This CDR3 region has 20 residues.

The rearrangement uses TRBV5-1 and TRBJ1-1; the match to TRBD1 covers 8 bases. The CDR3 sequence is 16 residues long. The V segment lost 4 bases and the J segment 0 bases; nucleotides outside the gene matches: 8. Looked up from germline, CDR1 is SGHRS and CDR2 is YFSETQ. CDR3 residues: CASSPTGVVVNTEAFF. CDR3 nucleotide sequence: TGCGCCAGCAGCCCGACAGGGGTAGTTGTGAACACTGAAGCTTTCTTT.

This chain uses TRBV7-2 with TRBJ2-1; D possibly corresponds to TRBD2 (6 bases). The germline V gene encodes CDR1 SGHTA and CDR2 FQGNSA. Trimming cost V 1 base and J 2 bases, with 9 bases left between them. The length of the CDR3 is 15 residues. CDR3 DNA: TGTGCCAGCAGCTTAGTCGGGAGCCCCTACAATGAGCAGTTCTTC. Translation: CASSLVGSPYNEQFF. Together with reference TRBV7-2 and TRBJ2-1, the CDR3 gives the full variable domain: GAGVSQSPSNKVTEKGKDVELRCDPISGHTALYWYRQSLGQGLEFLIYFQGNSAPDKSGLPSDRFSAERTGGSVSTLTIQRTQQEDSAVYLCASSLVGSPYNEQFFGPGTRLTVL.